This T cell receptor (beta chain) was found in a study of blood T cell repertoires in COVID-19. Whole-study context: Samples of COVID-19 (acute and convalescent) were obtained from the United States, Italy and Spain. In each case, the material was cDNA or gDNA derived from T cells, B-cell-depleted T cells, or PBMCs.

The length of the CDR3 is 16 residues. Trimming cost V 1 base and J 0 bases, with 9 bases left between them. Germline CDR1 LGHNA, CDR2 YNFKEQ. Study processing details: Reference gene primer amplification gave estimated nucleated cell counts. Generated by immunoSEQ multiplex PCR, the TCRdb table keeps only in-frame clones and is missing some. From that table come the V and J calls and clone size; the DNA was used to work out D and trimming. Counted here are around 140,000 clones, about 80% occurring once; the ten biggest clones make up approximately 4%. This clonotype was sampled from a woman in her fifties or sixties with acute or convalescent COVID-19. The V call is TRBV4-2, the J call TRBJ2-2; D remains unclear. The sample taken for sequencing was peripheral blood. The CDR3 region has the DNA TGTGCCAGCAGCCAAGTGAGCGCGTCGAACACCGGGGAGCTGTTTTTT. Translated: CASSQVSASNTGELFF.